This T cell receptor beta chain stems from a study of T cell repertoires in aging, cancer and after chemotherapy. Study overall: Approximately 9.6 million TCR reads were in the whole dataset.

The V gene's germline CDR1 is LGHNA and CDR2 YNFKEQ. With 0 bases removed from V and 9 bases from J, the gap between germline ends came to 3 bases. This CDR3 contains 11 residues. TCR beta rearrangements were amplified from peripheral blood genomic DNA. A mixed TRB-A/B primer pool amplified rearranged TRB by multiplex touch-down PCR. TCRdb fed the multiplex PCR reads into MiXCR, producing one record per CDR3 protein. The sample consists of 10,000 to 12,000 distinct CDR3 sequences, about 24% of them appearing once. This sequence was found in a human donor in good health. The chain recombines TRBV4-2 with TRBJ2-1, with D unresolved. Sequencing input: blood. The CDR3 DNA sequence: TGTGCCAGCAGCCAAGATGCTGAGCAGTTCTTC. It yields the protein CASSQDAEQFF.